Only one count was recorded for the clone carrying this T cell receptor (beta chain). The data were obtained in a study of blood T cell repertoires in COVID-19. Study summary: Acute and convalescent COVID-19 samples came from the United States, Italy and Spain. In each case, the material was cDNA or gDNA derived from T cells, B-cell-depleted T cells, or PBMCs.

Sequenced by immunoSEQ multiplex PCR; TCRdb stores in-frame clones only, minus some. The table lists some 460,000 clones, about 85% of them singletons. The CDR3 totals 14 residues. The V end was cut by 2 bases, the J end by 2 bases, with 10 bases between. Germline V gives CDR1 ENHRY, CDR2 SYGVKD. This study enrolled people aged roughly 18 to 90 from around 26 US geographic areas. Which cohort a participant joined came from the clinical history participants gave. Sequenced: PBMCs or T cells enriched from blood (not recorded which). The source is a woman aged 18-35 years with acute COVID-19. The gene calls are TRBV10-3 and TRBJ2-7, with D perhaps matching TRBD1 (6 bases). The CDR3 bases are TGTGCCATCAGTGAGGGGACATATGCCTACGAGCAGTACTTC. Protein: CAISEGTYAYEQYF.